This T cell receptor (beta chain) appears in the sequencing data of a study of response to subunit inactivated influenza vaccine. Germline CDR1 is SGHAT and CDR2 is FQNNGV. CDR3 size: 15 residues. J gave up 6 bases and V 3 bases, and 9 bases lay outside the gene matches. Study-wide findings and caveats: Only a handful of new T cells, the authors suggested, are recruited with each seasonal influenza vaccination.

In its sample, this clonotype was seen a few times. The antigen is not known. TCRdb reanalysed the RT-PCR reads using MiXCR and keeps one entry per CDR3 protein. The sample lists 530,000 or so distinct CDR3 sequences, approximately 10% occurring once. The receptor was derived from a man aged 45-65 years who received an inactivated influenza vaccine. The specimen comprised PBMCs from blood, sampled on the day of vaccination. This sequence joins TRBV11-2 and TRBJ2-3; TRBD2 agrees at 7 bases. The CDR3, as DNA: TGTGCCAGCAGCTTCGTTCCGGGACTAAGCGATACGCAGTATTTT. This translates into CASSFVPGLSDTQYF.